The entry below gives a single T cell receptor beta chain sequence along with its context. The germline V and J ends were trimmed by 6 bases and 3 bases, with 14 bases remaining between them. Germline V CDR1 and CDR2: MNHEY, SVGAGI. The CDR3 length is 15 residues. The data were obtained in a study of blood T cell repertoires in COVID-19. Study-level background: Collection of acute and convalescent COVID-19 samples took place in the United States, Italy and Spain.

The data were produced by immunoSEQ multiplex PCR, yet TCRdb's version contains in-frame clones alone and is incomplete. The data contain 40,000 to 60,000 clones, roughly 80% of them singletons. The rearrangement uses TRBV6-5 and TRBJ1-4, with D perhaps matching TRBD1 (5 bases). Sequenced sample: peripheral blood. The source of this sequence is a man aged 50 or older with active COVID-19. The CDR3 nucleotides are TGTGCCAGCAGGCAGGGTGTCGTGGCTAATGAAAAACTGTTTTTT. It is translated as CASRQGVVANEKLFF.